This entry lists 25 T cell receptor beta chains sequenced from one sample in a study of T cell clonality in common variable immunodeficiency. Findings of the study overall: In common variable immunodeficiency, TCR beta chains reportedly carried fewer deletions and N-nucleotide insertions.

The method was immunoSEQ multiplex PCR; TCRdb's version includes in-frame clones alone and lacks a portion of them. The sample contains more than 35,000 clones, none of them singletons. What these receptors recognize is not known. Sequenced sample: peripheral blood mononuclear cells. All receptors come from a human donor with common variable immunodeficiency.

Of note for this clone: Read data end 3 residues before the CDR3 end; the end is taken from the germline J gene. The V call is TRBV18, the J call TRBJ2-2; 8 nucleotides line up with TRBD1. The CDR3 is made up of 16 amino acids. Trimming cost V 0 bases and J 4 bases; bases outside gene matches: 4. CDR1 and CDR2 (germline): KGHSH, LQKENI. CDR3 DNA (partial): TGTGCCAGCTCACCACCGTGGCAGGGGGCCACCGGGGAG. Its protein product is CASSPPWQGATGE. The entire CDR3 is CASSPPWQGATGELFF.

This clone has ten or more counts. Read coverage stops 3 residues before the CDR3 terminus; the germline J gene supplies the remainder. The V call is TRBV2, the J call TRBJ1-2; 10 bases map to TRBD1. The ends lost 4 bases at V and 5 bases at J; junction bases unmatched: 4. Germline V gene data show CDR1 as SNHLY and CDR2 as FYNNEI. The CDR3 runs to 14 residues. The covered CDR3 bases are TGTGCCAGCAGTGGGGGACAGGGGTTTTATGGC. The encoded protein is CASSGGQGFYG. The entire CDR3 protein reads CASSGGQGFYGYTF.

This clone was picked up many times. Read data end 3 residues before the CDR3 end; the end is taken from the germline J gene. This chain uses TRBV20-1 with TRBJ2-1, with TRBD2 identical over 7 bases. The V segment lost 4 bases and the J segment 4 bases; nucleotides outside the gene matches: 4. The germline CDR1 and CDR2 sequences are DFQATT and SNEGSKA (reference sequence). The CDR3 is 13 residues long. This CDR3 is CSATGGGYNEQFF. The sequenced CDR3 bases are TGCAGTGCTACTGGCGGGGGTTACAATGAG.

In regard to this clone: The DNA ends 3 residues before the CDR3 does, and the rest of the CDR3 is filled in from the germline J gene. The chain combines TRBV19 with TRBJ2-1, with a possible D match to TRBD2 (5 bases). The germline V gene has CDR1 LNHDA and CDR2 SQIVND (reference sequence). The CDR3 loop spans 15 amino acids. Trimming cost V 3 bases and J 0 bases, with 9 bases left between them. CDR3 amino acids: CASSIDYLSYNEQFF. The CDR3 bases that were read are TGTGCCAGTAGTATCGACTACCTCTCCTACAATGAG.

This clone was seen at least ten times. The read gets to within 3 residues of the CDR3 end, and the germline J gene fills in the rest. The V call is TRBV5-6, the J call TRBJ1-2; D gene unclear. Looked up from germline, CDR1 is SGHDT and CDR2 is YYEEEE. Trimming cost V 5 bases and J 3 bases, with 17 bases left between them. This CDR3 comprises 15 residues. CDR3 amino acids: CASSQNTQPHYGYTF. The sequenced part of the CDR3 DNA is TGTGCCAGCAGTCAAAACACCCAACCCCACTATGGC.

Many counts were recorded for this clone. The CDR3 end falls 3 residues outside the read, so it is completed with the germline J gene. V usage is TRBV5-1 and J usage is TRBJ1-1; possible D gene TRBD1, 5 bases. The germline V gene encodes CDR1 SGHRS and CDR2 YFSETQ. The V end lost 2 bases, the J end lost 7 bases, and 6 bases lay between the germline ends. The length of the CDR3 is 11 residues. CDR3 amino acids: CASSFQGEAFF. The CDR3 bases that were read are TGCGCCAGCAGCTTCCAGGGTGAA.

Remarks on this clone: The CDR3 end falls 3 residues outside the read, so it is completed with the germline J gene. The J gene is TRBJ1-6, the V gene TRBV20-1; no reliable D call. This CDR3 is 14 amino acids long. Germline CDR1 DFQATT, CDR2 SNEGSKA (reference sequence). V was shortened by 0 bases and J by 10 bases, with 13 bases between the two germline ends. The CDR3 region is CSARDQRLGSPLHF. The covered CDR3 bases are TGCAGTGCTAGAGATCAGCGACTAGGGTCACCC.

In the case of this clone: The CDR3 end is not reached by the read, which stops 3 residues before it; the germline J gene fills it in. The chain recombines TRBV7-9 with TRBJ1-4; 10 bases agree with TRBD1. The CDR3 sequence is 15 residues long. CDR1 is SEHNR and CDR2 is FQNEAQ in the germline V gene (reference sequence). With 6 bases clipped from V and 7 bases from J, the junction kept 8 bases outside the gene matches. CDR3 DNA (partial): TGTGCCAGCAGTTCCCCGGACAGGGGGTCTGAAAAA. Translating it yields CASSSPDRGSEK. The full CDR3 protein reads CASSSPDRGSEKLFF. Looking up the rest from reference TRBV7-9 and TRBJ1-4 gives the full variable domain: DTGVSQNPRHKITKRGQNVTFRCDPISEHNRLYWYRQTLGQGPEFLTYFQNEAQLEKSRLLSDRFSAERPKGSFSTLEIQRTEQGDSAMYLCASSSPDRGSEKLFFGSGTQLSVL.

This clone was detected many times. CDR3 protein: CASSLSRGNSPLHF. The DNA read from the CDR3 is TGTGCCAGCAGCTTATCCCGGGGGAATTCACCC. This chain links TRBV7-2 with TRBJ1-6, with TRBD1 as a possible D gene (5 bases). The read finishes 3 residues shy of the CDR3 end, and the germline J gene is used to complete it. The CDR3 is 14 amino acids. V shed 2 bases and J shed 7 bases, with 9 bases lying between them. Germline CDR1 reads SGHTA; CDR2 reads FQGNSA. Full variable domain (missing parts from reference TRBV7-2 and TRBJ1-6): GAGVSQSPSNKVTEKGKDVELRCDPISGHTALYWYRQSLGQGLEFLIYFQGNSAPDKSGLPSDRFSAERTGGSVSTLTIQRTQQEDSAVYLCASSLSRGNSPLHFGNGTRLTVT.

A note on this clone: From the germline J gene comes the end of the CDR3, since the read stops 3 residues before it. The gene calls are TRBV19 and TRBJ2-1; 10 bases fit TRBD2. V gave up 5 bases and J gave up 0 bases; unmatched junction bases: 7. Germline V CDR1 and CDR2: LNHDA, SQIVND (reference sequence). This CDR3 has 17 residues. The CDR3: CASSSKSSGSSYNEQFF. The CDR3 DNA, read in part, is TGTGCCAGTAGTTCTAAATCTAGCGGGAGCTCCTACAATGAG.

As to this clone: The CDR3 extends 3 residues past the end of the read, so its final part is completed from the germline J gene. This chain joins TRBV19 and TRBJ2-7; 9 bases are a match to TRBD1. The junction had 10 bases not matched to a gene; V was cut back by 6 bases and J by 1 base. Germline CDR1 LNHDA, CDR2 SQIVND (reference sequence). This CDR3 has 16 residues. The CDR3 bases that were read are TGTGCCAGTAGCTATAGAGGACAGGGGCAATCCTACGAG. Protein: CASSYRGQGQSYE. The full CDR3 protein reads CASSYRGQGQSYEQYF.

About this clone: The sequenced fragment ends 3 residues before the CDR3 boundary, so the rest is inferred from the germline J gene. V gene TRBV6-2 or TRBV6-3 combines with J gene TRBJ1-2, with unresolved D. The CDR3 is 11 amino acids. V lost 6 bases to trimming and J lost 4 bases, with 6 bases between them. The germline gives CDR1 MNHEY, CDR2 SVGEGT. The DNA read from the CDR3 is TGTGCCAGCAGGAGCTTCTATGGC. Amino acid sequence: CASRSFYG. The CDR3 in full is CASRSFYGYTF.

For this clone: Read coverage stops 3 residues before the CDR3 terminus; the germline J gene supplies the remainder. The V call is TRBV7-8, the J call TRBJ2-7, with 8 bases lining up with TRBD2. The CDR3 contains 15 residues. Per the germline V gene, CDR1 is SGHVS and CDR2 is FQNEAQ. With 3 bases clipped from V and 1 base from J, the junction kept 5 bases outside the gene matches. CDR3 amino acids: CASSFYPSGSYEQYF. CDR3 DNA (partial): TGTGCCAGCAGCTTTTACCCTAGCGGGTCCTACGAG.

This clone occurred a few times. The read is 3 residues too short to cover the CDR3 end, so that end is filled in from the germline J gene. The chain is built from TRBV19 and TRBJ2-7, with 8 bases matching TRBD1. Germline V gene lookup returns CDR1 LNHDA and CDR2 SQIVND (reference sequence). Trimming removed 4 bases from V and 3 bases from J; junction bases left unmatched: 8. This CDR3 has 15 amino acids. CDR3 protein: CASSTEGTGLYEQYF. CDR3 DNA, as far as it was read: TGTGCCAGTAGTACCGAAGGGACAGGCCTCTACGAG.

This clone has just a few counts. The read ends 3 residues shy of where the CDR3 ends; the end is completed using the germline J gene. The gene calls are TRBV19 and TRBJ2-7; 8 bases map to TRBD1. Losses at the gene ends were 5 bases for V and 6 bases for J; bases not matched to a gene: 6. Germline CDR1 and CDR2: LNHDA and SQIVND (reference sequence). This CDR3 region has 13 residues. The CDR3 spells CASSHTTGAEQYF. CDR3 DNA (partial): TGTGCCAGTAGTCATACGACAGGGGCCGAG.

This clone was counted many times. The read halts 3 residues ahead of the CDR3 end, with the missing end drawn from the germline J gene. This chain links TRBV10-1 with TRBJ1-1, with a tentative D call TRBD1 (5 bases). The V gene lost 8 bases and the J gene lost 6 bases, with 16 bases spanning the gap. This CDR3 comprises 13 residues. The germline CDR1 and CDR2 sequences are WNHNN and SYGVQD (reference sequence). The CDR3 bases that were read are TGCGCCAGCTCTCAAGGGGCGACCTCTGAA. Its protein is CASSQGATSE. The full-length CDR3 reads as CASSQGATSEAFF.

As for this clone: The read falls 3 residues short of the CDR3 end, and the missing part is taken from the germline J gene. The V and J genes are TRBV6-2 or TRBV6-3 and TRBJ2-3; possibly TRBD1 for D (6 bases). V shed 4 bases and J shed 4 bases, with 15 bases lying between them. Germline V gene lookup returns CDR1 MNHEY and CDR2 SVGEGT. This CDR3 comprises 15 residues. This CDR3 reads CASSSNRVASDTQYF. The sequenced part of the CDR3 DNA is TGTGCCAGCAGTTCGAACAGGGTCGCTTCAGATACG.

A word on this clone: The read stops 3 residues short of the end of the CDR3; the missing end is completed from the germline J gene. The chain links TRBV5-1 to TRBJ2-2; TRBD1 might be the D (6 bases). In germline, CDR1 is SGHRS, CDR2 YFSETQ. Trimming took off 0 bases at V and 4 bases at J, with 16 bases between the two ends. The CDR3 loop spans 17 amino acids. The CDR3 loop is CASSLGPVGQITGELFF. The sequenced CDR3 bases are TGCGCCAGCAGCTTGGGCCCCGTCGGACAGATCACCGGGGAG.

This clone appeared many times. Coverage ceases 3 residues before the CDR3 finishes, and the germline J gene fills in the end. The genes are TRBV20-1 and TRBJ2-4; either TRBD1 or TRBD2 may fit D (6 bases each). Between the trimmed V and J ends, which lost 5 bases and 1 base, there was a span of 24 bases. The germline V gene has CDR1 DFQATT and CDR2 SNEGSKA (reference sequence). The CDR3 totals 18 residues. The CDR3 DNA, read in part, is TGCAGTGCTCCTTTGAGAGTAGGAGGGGGTGCGGCCAAAAACATT. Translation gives CSAPLRVGGGAAKNI. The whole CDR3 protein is CSAPLRVGGGAAKNIQYF.

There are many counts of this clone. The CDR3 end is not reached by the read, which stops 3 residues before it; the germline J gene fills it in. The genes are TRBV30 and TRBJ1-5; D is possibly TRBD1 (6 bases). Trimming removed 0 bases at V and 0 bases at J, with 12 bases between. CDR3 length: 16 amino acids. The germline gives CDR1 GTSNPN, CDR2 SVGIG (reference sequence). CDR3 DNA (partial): TGTGCCTGGAGTGTAAGTGGGGGCTTTAGCAATCAGCCC. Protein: CAWSVSGGFSNQP. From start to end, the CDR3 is CAWSVSGGFSNQPQHF.

CDR3 sequence: CASSGDRRKDEQYF. The covered CDR3 bases are TGTGCCAGCAGTGGGGACAGGAGGAAGGACGAG. The rearrangement joins TRBV6-1 to TRBJ2-7, with TRBD1 matching 8 bases. The CDR3 end falls 3 residues outside the read, so it is completed with the germline J gene. CDR3 size: 14 residues. Looked up from germline, CDR1 is MNHNS and CDR2 is SASEGT. V trimming: 4 bases; J trimming: 5 bases; junction bases outside the gene matches: 7.

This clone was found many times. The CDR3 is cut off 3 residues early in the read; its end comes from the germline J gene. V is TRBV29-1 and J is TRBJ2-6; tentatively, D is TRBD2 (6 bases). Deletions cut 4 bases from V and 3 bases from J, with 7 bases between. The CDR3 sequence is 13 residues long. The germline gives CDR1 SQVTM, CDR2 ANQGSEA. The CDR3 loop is CSVGGDGANVLTF. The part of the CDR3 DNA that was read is TGCAGCGTTGGGGGGGATGGGGCCAACGTC.

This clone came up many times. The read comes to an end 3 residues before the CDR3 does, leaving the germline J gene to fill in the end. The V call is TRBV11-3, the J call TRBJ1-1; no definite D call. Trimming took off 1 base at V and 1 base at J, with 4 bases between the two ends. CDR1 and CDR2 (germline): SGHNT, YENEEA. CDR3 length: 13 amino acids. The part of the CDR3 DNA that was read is TGTGCCAGCAGCTTAGGAGGGAACACTGAA. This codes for CASSLGGNTE. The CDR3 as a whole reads CASSLGGNTEAFF.

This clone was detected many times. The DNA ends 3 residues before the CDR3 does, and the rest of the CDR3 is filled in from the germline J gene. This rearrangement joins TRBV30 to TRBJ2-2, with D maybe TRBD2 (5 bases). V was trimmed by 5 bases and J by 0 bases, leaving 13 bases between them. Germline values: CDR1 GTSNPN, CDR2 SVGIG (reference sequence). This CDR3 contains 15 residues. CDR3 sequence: CAWCHSTTNTGELFF. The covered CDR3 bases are TGTGCCTGGTGTCATTCGACTACGAACACCGGGGAG.

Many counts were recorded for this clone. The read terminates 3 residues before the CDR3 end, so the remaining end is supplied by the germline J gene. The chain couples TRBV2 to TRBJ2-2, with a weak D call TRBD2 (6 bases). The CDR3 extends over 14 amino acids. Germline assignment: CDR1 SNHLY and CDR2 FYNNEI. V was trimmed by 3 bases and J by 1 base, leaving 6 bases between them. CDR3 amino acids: CASSERGNTGELFF. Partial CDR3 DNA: TGTGCCAGCAGTGAGCGGGGGAACACCGGGGAG.